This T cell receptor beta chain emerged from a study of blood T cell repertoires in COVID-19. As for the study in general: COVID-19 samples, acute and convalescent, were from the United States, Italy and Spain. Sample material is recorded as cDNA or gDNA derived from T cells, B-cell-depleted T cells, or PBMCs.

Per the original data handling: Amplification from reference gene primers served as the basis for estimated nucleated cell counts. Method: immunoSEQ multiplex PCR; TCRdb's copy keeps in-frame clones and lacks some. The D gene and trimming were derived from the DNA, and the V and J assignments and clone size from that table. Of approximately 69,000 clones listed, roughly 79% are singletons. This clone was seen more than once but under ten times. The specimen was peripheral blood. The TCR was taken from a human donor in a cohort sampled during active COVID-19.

CDR3 protein: CASSIERRQGEWSNQPQHF. The CDR3 bases are TGTGCCAGTAGTATTGAAAGGAGACAGGGGGAGTGGAGCAATCAGCCCCAGCATTTT. The chain uses TRBV19 and TRBJ1-5, with 9 bases aligning to TRBD1. CDR1 is LNHDA and CDR2 is SQIVND in the germline V gene (reference sequence). The CDR3 totals 19 residues. V shed 3 bases, J shed 1 base, and the junction held 13 bases outside the gene matches.